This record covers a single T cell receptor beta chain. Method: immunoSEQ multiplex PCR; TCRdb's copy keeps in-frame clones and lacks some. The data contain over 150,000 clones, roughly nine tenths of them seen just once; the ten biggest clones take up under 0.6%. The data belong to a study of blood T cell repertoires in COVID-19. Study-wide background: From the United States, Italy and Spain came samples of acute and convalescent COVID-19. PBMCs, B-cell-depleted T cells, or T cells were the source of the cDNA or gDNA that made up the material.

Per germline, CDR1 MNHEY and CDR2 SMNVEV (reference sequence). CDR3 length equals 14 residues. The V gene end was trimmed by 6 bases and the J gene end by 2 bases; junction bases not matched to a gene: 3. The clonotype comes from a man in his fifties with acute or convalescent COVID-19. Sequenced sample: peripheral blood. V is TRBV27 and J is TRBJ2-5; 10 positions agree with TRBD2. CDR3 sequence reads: CASRRTSGQETQYF. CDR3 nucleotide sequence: TGTGCCAGCAGACGGACTAGCGGACAAGAGACCCAGTACTTC.